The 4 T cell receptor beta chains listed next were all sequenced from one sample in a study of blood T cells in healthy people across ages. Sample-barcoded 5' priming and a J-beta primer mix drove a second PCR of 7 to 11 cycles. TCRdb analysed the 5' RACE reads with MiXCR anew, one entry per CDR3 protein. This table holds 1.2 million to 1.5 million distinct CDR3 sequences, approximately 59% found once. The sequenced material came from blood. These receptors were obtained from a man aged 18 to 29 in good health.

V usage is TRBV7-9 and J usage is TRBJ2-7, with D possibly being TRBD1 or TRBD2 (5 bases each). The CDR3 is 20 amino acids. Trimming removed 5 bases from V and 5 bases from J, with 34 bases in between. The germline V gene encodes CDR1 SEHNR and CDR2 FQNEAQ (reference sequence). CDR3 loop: CASSPYIQGPPSGLYDEQYF. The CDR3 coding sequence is TGTGCCAGCAGCCCGTACATTCAGGGTCCCCCCTCGGGATTATACGACGAGCAGTACTTC.

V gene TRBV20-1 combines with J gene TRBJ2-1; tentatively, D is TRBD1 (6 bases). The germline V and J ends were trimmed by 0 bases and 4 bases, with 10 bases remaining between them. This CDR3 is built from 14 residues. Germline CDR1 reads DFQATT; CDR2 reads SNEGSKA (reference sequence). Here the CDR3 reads CSARDPDRYNEQFF. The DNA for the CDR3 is TGCAGTGCTAGAGATCCCGACAGGTACAATGAGCAGTTCTTC.

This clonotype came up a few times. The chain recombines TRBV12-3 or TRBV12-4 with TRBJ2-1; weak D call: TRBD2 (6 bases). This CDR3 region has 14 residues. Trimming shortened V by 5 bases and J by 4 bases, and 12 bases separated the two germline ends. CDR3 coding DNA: TGTGCCAGCAGTATAACGGGGGTTTACAATGAGCAGTTCTTC. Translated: CASSITGVYNEQFF.

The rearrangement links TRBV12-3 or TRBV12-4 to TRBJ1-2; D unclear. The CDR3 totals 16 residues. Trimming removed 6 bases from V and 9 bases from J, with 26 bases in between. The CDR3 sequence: CASSLLGASPSMSYTF. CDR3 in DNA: TGTGCCAGCAGCCTCCTCGGTGCGTCCCCATCTATGAGCTACACCTTC.